Sequencing of this TCR beta chain was carried out in a study of cytomegalovirus exposure and HLA in healthy donors. 60 Vbeta and 13 Jbeta primers were used in PCR. The method was immunoSEQ multiplex PCR; TCRdb's version includes in-frame clones alone and lacks a portion of them. This table holds about 160,000 clones, 73% found once. CDR1 is SGHTS and CDR2 is YDEGEE in the germline V gene. J was trimmed by 2 bases and V by 4 bases; bases with no gene match: 7. CDR3 size: 15 residues. Source material: PBMCs. The V and J genes are TRBV5-8 and TRBJ2-5; 8 bases match TRBD1. The clonotype originates from a woman aged 18-29 years in good health and CMV-seronegative. The CDR3, as DNA: TGTGCCAGCAGCCCGGGACAGGAGGATCAAGAGACCCAGTACTTC. It translates to CASSPGQEDQETQYF.